This T cell receptor beta chain originates from a study of T cell changes during pregnancy in multiple sclerosis. Per the germline V gene, CDR1 is SGHTA and CDR2 is FQGTGA. V was cut by 5 bases and J by 6 bases, with 13 bases left in between. The CDR3 totals 14 residues. Repertoires were generated with immunoSEQ multiplex PCR, while TCRdb's copy carries only in-frame clones and drops some. The sample shows 85,000 to 120,000 clones, roughly nine tenths of them seen only once. In this sample, this clone turned up a few times. The J gene is TRBJ2-2, the V gene TRBV7-3; D ambiguous. This TCR came from a female donor with multiple sclerosis, enrolled in a pregnancy study. The material sequenced was peripheral blood, taken before pregnancy. The CDR3 sequence: CASSPNVRSGELFF. Here the CDR3 DNA reads TGTGCCAGCAGCCCCAATGTGCGGTCCGGGGAGCTGTTTTTT. Based on the CDR3 plus reference TRBV7-3 and TRBJ2-2, the full variable domain is GAGVSQTPSNKVTEKGKYVELRCDPISGHTALYWYRQSLGQGPEFLIYFQGTGAADDSGLPNDRFFAVRPEGSVSTLKIQRTERGDSAVYLCASSPNVRSGELFFGEGSRLTVL.